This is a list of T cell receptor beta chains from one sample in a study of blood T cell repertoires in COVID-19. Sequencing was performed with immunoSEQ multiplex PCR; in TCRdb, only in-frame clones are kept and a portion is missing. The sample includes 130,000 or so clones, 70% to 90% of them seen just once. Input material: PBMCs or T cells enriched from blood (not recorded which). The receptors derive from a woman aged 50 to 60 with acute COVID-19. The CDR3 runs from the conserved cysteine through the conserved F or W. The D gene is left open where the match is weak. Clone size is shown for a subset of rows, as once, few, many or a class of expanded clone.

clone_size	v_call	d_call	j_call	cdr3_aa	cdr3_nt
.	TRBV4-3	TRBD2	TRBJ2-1	CASSQSVTSGYNEQFF	TGCGCCAGCAGCCAATCCGTGACTAGCGGATACAATGAGCAGTTCTTC
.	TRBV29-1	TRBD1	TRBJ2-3	CSVAGTGATDTQYF	TGCAGCGTCGCCGGGACAGGGGCAACAGATACGCAGTATTTT
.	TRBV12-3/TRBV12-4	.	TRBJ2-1	CASRYEGGHEQFF	TGTGCCAGCAGATACGAGGGGGGGCATGAGCAGTTCTTC
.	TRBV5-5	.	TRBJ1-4	CASSGSGSPNEKLFF	TGTGCCAGCAGCGGGTCGGGGAGTCCTAATGAAAAACTGTTTTTT
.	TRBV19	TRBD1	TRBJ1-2	CASNTGTGYYGYTF	TGTGCCAGTAACACCGGGACAGGGTACTATGGCTACACCTTC
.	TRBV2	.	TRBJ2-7	CASSQYEQYF	TGTGCCAGCAGCCAGTACGAGCAGTACTTC
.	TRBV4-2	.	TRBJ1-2	CASSQDPGNYGYTF	TGTGCCAGCAGCCAAGATCCCGGTAACTATGGCTACACCTTC
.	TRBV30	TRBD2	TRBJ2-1	CAWSVRRGSSYNEQFF	TGTGCCTGGAGTGTAAGGCGGGGGAGCTCCTACAATGAGCAGTTCTTC
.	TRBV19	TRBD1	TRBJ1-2	CASSIDIGQGVYGYTF	TGTGCCAGTAGTATAGACATCGGCCAGGGGGTTTATGGCTACACCTTC
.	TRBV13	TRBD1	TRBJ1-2	CASSRDSPNYGYTF	TGTGCCAGCAGCCGGGACAGCCCGAACTATGGCTACACCTTC
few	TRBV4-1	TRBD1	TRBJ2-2	CASSQDPRGYFGELFF	TGCGCCAGCAGCCAAGATCCCAGGGGGTATTTCGGGGAGCTGTTTTTT
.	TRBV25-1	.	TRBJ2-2	CASSGGWGHTGELFF	TGTGCCAGCAGTGGGGGTTGGGGGCACACCGGGGAGCTGTTTTTT
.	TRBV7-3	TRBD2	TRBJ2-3	CASSSQGAGGTDTQYF	TGTGCCAGCAGCTCCCAAGGAGCGGGAGGTACAGATACGCAGTATTTT
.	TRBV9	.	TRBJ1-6	CASSAGQYPYNSPLHF	TGTGCCAGCAGCGCAGGACAGTATCCCTATAATTCACCCCTCCACTTT
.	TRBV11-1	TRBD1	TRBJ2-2	CASSLTGQVPTGELFF	TGTGCCAGCAGCTTAACGGGACAGGTTCCCACCGGGGAGCTGTTTTTT
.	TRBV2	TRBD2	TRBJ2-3	CASTDLRAGVSTDTQYF	TGTGCCAGCACCGACCTGAGGGCGGGAGTCAGCACAGATACGCAGTATTTT
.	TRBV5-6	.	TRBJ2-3	CASSLASGDMHTQYF	TGTGCCAGCAGCTTGGCGTCAGGGGACATGCATACGCAGTATTTT
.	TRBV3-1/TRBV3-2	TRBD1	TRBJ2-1	CASSLGPGQGANEQFF	TGTGCCAGCAGCCTCGGCCCGGGACAGGGGGCGAATGAGCAGTTCTTC
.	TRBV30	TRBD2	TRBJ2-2	CACRHGGRNTGELFF	TGTGCCTGCCGTCACGGCGGGAGGAACACCGGGGAGCTGTTTTTT
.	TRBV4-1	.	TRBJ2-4	CASSQGTALAKNIQYF	TGCGCCAGCAGCCAAGGGACTGCCTTAGCCAAAAACATTCAGTACTTC
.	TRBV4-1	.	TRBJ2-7	CASSQAAGTGAYEQYF	TGCGCCAGCAGCCAAGCAGCCGGGACTGGGGCCTACGAGCAGTACTTC
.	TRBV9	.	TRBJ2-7	CASSVVPTYEQYF	TGTGCCAGCAGCGTAGTCCCAACCTACGAGCAGTACTTC
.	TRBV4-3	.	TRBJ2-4	CASSQGRGNVNIQYF	TGCGCCAGCAGCCAGGGCAGGGGCAATGTGAACATTCAGTACTTC
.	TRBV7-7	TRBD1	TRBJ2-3	CASSLEVRDRGGSDTQYF	TGTGCTAGCAGCTTAGAGGTTCGGGACAGGGGAGGTTCAGATACGCAGTATTTT
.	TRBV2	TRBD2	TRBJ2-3	CASSAQTSGLDTQYF	TGTGCCAGCAGCGCTCAGACTAGCGGCCTAGATACGCAGTATTTT
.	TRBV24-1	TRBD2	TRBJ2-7	CATSDWPGLEAPYEQYF	TGTGCCACCAGTGATTGGCCGGGACTAGAGGCCCCCTACGAGCAGTACTTC
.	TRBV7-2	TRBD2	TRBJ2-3	CATTLGGTSADTQYF	TGTGCCACTACCTTAGGGGGGACTAGCGCAGATACGCAGTATTTT
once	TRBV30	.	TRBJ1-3	CAWTEDPNGAIYF	TGTGCCTGGACTGAGGATCCCAACGGGGCCATATATTTT
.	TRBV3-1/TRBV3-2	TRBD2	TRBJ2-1	CASSPSGSSYNEQFF	TGTGCCAGCAGCCCCAGCGGGAGCTCCTACAATGAGCAGTTCTTC